Reported below is one T cell receptor (beta chain). These data come from a study of cytomegalovirus exposure and HLA in healthy donors. Amplification used 60 Vbeta primers and 13 Jbeta primers. Libraries were prepared by immunoSEQ multiplex PCR; TCRdb keeps only in-frame clonotypes and omits some of them. The table lists over 150,000 clones, about three quarters of them singletons. Trimming removed 7 bases from V and 6 bases from J; junction bases left unmatched: 8. The germline V gene encodes CDR1 SGHVS and CDR2 FNYEAQ. The CDR3 contains 13 residues. V is TRBV7-6 and J is TRBJ1-1; TRBD1 matches at 7 bases. The source material was PBMCs. The TCR sequence derives from a woman in her 40s in good health and CMV-seropositive. The CDR3 sequence is CASKSTGRSEAFF. In nucleotides, the CDR3 is TGTGCCAGCAAATCGACAGGGAGGTCTGAAGCTTTCTTT.